The entry below describes one TCR beta chain. The trim removed 5 bases at V and 3 bases at J, leaving 3 bases unmatched. CDR1 is LNHDA, CDR2 SQIVND, per germline (reference sequence). This CDR3 region has 13 residues. The entry originates in a study of T cell changes during pregnancy in multiple sclerosis. Some clones are missing from TCRdb's copy, which holds only in-frame ones; the method was immunoSEQ multiplex PCR. Among around 26,000 clones listed, around nine tenths were seen once. The source was CD8+ T cells from peripheral blood mononuclear cells, collected in the first trimester of pregnancy. The chain employs TRBV19 and TRBJ2-5; 7 positions agree with TRBD1. The origin of this receptor is a female donor in good health, enrolled as a control in a pregnancy study. The DNA of the CDR3 is TGTGCCAGTAGTTCTGACAGGGAAGAGACCCAGTACTTC. As protein: CASSSDREETQYF.